Following are 28 T cell receptor beta chains from one sample sequenced in a study of naive and memory T cell subsets. Overall study findings and caveats: Naive repertoires, especially CD8, held a few larger clonotypes, possibly memory cells re-expressing CD45RA.

No cognate antigen is known for these TCRs. An equimolar mix of two oligonucleotides served as the beta constant-region primer for TRBC1 and TRBC2. The ligated cDNA underwent four PCR rounds using SP2 and nested alpha and beta constant-region primers. TCRdb reprocessed the UMI-ligation and nested PCR reads with MiXCR, giving one entry per CDR3 protein. Among 98,000 or so distinct CDR3 sequences listed, roughly 10% were seen once. The sequencing input was naive CD4+ T cells from blood. The origin of the receptors is a human donor in good health.

This clonotype was found many times. The chain has TRBV9 and TRBJ2-1; D not resolved. The CDR3 spans 15 residues. V lost 5 bases and J lost 0, with 12 bases in between. Germline V gene lookup returns CDR1 SGDLS and CDR2 YYNGEE. CDR3 coding DNA: TGTGCCAGCAGTCCCCCCGGTAGCTCCTACAATGAGCAGTTCTTC. Translating it yields CASSPPGSSYNEQFF.

The chain is built from TRBV20-1 and TRBJ1-6; 9 bases map to TRBD1. Germline V CDR1 and CDR2: DFQATT, SNEGSKA (reference sequence). The CDR3 length is 14 residues. V dropped 4 bases and J dropped 9; count of bases not matched to a gene: 7. CDR3 nucleotides: TGCAGTGCTACAGAAGGGACAGGGCTTTCACCCCTCCACTTT. This gives the protein CSATEGTGLSPLHF.

This clonotype occurred many times. The V call is TRBV12-3 or TRBV12-4, the J call TRBJ2-1, with TRBD2 as a possible D gene (7 bases). This CDR3 is 16 amino acids long. The V end lost 0 bases, the J end lost 2 bases, and 11 bases lay between the germline ends. CDR3 sequence reads: CASSLAGGAAYNEQFF. The CDR3 coding sequence is TGTGCCAGCAGTTTAGCTGGGGGGGCTGCCTACAATGAGCAGTTCTTC.

There are many counts of this clonotype. V gene TRBV6-2 or TRBV6-3 combines with J gene TRBJ1-1; TRBD1 matches 7 bases. The CDR3 is made up of 14 amino acids. Per the germline V gene, CDR1 is MNHEY and CDR2 is SVGEGT. Trimming cost V 6 bases and J 1 base; bases outside gene matches: 5. In DNA form, the CDR3 reads TGTGCCAGCAGAAGCCGGGACAGGAACACTGAAGCTTTCTTT. This codes for CASRSRDRNTEAFF.

The gene calls are TRBV28 and TRBJ2-3, with TRBD1 matching over 9 bases. V shed 9 bases and J 6 bases; nucleotides not matched to a gene: 7. This CDR3 is built from 13 residues. Per the germline V gene, CDR1 is MDHEN and CDR2 is SYDVKM. This CDR3 is CASVTGGVDTQYF. CDR3 nucleotides: TGTGCCAGTGTAACAGGGGGCGTTGATACGCAGTATTTT. The whole variable domain, filled in from reference TRBV28 and TRBJ2-3, reads DVKVTQSSRYLVKRTGEKVFLECVQDMDHENMFWYRQDPGLGLRLIYFSYDVKMKEKGDIPEGYSVSREKKERFSLILESASTNQTSMYLCASVTGGVDTQYFGPGTRLTVL.

The chain recombines TRBV20-1 with TRBJ1-5; D remains unclear. Germline CDR1 reads DFQATT; CDR2 reads SNEGSKA (reference sequence). The V gene lost 6 bases and the J gene lost 4 bases, with 16 bases spanning the gap. The CDR3 is 14 amino acids. The CDR3 sequence is CSAPVSGSNQPQHF. DNA for the CDR3: TGCAGTGCCCCTGTTTCAGGATCGAATCAGCCCCAGCATTTT.

The rearrangement uses TRBV3-1 and TRBJ2-1; D is ambiguous. This CDR3 contains 16 residues. Trimming took off 1 base at V and 2 bases at J, with 12 bases between the two ends. The germline V gene has CDR1 LGHDT and CDR2 YNNKEL (reference sequence). The CDR3 loop is CASSQGVPAAYNEQFF. CDR3 bases: TGTGCCAGCAGCCAAGGGGTCCCCGCAGCCTACAATGAGCAGTTCTTC.

The chain combines TRBV30 with TRBJ2-3; D uncertain. The ends were cut back, 3 bases at V and 0 bases at J, with 4 bases in the middle. The CDR3 totals 12 residues. Germline lookup yields CDR1 GTSNPN and CDR2 SVGIG (reference sequence). The CDR3 protein is CAWRQSTDTQYF. The CDR3 DNA sequence: TGTGCCTGGAGGCAAAGCACAGATACGCAGTATTTT.

This clonotype occurred many times. The chain couples TRBV11-2 to TRBJ2-2; D is possibly TRBD1 or TRBD2 (5 bases each). Germline V gene data show CDR1 as SGHAT and CDR2 as FQNNGV. Trimming removed 11 bases from V and 1 base from J, with 17 bases in between. The CDR3 length is 15 residues. Here the CDR3 DNA reads TGTGCCGGGTCAGGTGGGGGAAGGAACACCGGGGAGCTGTTTTTT. Its translation: CAGSGGGRNTGELFF.

This clonotype turned up a few times. DNA for the CDR3: TGTGCCAGCAGCTTAGTGGATGAAAAACTGTTTTTT. This translates into CASSLVDEKLFF. This chain uses TRBV11-2 with TRBJ1-4; unclear D gene. The CDR3 has 12 amino acids. Trimming took off 1 base at V and 6 bases at J, with 3 bases between the two ends. Germline V gene sequence: CDR1 SGHAT, CDR2 FQNNGV.

Only a few counts were recorded for this clonotype. This chain joins TRBV7-2 and TRBJ2-7; no clear D gene. CDR1 and CDR2 (germline): SGHTA, FQGNSA. The V end was cut by 5 bases, the J end by 4 bases, with 9 bases between. The CDR3 covers 12 residues. The CDR3 reads CASSHSRYEQYF. CDR3 in DNA: TGTGCCAGCAGCCACAGTAGATACGAGCAGTACTTC.

This clonotype has a count of ten or more. An end of the junction does not agree with germline; a read error may underlie this. The gene calls are TRBV10-3 and TRBJ2-4, with D tentatively TRBD2 (6 bases). CDR3 length equals 14 residues. The V gene's germline CDR1 is ENHRY and CDR2 SYGVKD. The CDR3 DNA reads TGTGCCATCAGAGAGTCCGGGACTGGACACATTCAGTACTTC. Protein product: CAIRESGTGHIQYF.

The V and J genes are TRBV6-2 or TRBV6-3 and TRBJ2-5; 7 bases are shared with TRBD1. The V gene end was trimmed by 6 bases and the J gene end by 5 bases; junction bases not matched to a gene: 6. The CDR3 length is 13 residues. Germline CDR1 is MNHEY and CDR2 is SVGEGT. CDR3 nucleotide sequence: TGTGCCAGCAGGACGACAGGGTCGGAGACCCAGTACTTC. It translates to CASRTTGSETQYF.

The rearrangement uses TRBV7-2 and TRBJ2-3; no definite D call. V lost 7 bases to trimming and J lost 1 base, with 15 bases between them. The germline V gene has CDR1 SGHTA and CDR2 FQGNSA. The CDR3 is 15 residues long. The CDR3, as DNA: TGTGCCAGCACCAGTGCGGCAGTCCGCACAGATACGCAGTATTTT. The encoded protein is CASTSAAVRTDTQYF.

Only a few counts were recorded for this clonotype. The chain links TRBV28 to TRBJ1-2; TRBD1 matches 9 bases. CDR1 and CDR2 from the germline V gene are MDHEN and SYDVKM. V gave up 5 bases and J gave up 2 bases; unmatched junction bases: 6. This CDR3 region has 15 residues. The chain's CDR3 is CASSPRDRENYGYTF. Written as DNA, the CDR3 is TGTGCCAGCAGTCCCCGGGACAGGGAGAACTATGGCTACACCTTC.

The chain links TRBV24-1 to TRBJ2-1; D call uncertain. The CDR3 sequence is 15 residues long. Germline assignment: CDR1 KGHDR and CDR2 SFDVKD. The germline V and J ends were trimmed by 4 bases and 3 bases, with 12 bases remaining between them. For the CDR3, the DNA is TGTGCCACCAGTGAAGCTACAGCTGACTACAATGAGCAGTTCTTC. This encodes CATSEATADYNEQFF.

This clonotype has just a few counts. The rearrangement joins TRBV5-5 to TRBJ1-3, with 8 bases fitting TRBD1. Trimming took 0 bases from V and 4 from J; bases not matched to a gene: 0. Germline V gene lookup returns CDR1 SGHKS and CDR2 YYEKEE (reference sequence). The CDR3 runs 14 residues. The CDR3 DNA is TGTGCCAGCAGCTTGGGGACAGGGGGAAACACCATATATTTT. The encoded protein is CASSLGTGGNTIYF.

This clonotype was seen at least ten times. The chain couples TRBV4-3 to TRBJ2-5, with D uncertain. The germline gives CDR1 LGHNA, CDR2 YSLEER. The CDR3 runs 15 residues. V lost 0 bases and J lost 4, with 12 bases in between. CDR3 sequence reads: CASSQDFRSRETQYF. The CDR3 DNA follows: TGCGCCAGCAGCCAAGATTTCCGCAGCCGAGAGACCCAGTACTTC.

The CDR3 spells CASREGVFTGELFF. The CDR3 coding sequence is TGTGCCAGCAGGGAGGGAGTGTTCACCGGGGAGCTGTTTTTT. The chain links TRBV6-2 or TRBV6-3 to TRBJ2-2; tentative D call: TRBD2 (6 bases). Germline lookup yields CDR1 MNHEY and CDR2 SVGEGT. The CDR3 spans 14 residues. V lost 6 bases, J lost 4 bases, and 12 bases lay in between.

The chain employs TRBV29-1 and TRBJ1-1; D is undetermined. Trimming took off 7 bases at V and 3 bases at J, with 6 bases between the two ends. The CDR3 length is 10 residues. Germline V gene data show CDR1 as SQVTM and CDR2 as ANQGSEA. The CDR3: CSAGDTEAFF. In nucleotides, the CDR3 is TGCAGCGCTGGAGACACTGAAGCTTTCTTT.

This clonotype was picked up many times. The genes are TRBV20-1 and TRBJ2-3, with D perhaps TRBD2 (5 bases). The germline V gene encodes CDR1 DFQATT and CDR2 SNEGSKA (reference sequence). V was pared by 3 bases and J by 2 bases, with 12 bases between. This CDR3 has 14 amino acids. DNA of the CDR3: TGCAGTGCTAGTTCGAGAGCGGACACAGATACGCAGTATTTT. It translates to CSASSRADTDTQYF.

The table lists this clonotype with a few counts. The J gene is TRBJ2-3, the V gene TRBV12-3 or TRBV12-4; no firm D call. This CDR3 has 18 residues. The V gene lost 0 bases and the J gene lost 5 bases, with 21 bases spanning the gap. The DNA for the CDR3 is TGTGCCAGCAGTTTAGCTGCGCGCTCGTCTAGGTTGGTAGATACGCAGTATTTT. This translates into CASSLAARSSRLVDTQYF.

This clonotype was seen many times. V is TRBV12-3 or TRBV12-4 and J is TRBJ2-7, with TRBD2 identical over 11 bases. CDR3 length equals 17 residues. After removal of 2 bases from V and 2 bases from J, the junction contained 8 bases not matched to a gene. CDR3 sequence (DNA): TGTGCCAGCAGTTTATCAAAAACTAGCGGGAGTCCCTACGAGCAGTACTTC. This gives the protein CASSLSKTSGSPYEQYF.

This chain joins TRBV7-2 and TRBJ1-2, with D maybe TRBD1 (6 bases). Germline CDR1 is SGHTA and CDR2 is FQGNSA. V lost 5 bases to trimming and J lost 0 bases, with 13 bases between them. This CDR3 spans 15 amino acids. This CDR3 is CASSDVAGANYGYTF. CDR3 nucleotide sequence: TGTGCCAGCAGCGACGTAGCAGGGGCTAACTATGGCTACACCTTC.

This clonotype was detected ten times or more. The chain couples TRBV7-6 to TRBJ2-2; 7 bases line up with TRBD1. The CDR3 contains 14 residues. The junction had 2 bases not matched to a gene; V was cut back by 6 bases and J by 1 base. CDR1 is SGHVS and CDR2 is FNYEAQ in the germline V gene. The CDR3 region has the DNA TGTGCCAGCAGAAACAGGGGGAACACCGGGGAGCTGTTTTTT. This translates into CASRNRGNTGELFF. The full variable domain, in which reference TRBV7-6 and TRBJ2-2 provide the parts outside the CDR3, is GAGVSQSPRYKVTKRGQDVALRCDPISGHVSLYWYRQALGQGPEFLTYFNYEAQQDKSGLPNDRFSAERPEGSISTLTIQRTEQRDSAMYRCASRNRGNTGELFFGEGSRLTVL.

V and J are TRBV11-3 and TRBJ2-6; a weak D match, TRBD1 (5 bases). V shed 4 bases and J shed 2 bases, with 9 bases lying between them. The CDR3 consists of 15 residues. Germline CDR1 and CDR2: SGHNT and YENEEA. CDR3 in DNA: TGTGCCAGCAGCTCACAGGTTGCTGGGGCCAACGTCCTGACTTTC. Translating gives CASSSQVAGANVLTF.

This clonotype was counted at least ten times. The rearrangement uses TRBV7-8 and TRBJ2-3; TRBD1 or TRBD2 may be the D gene (5 bases each). V was cut by 5 bases and J by 3 bases, with 9 bases left in between. Germline assignment: CDR1 SGHVS and CDR2 FQNEAQ. The CDR3 is 13 residues long. CDR3 nucleotide sequence: TGTGCCAGCAGCCGGGACCCTACAGATACGCAGTATTTT. Translation gives CASSRDPTDTQYF. Complete variable domain (other parts from reference TRBV7-8 and TRBJ2-3): GAGVSQSPRYKVAKRGQDVALRCDPISGHVSLFWYQQALGQGPEFLTYFQNEAQLDKSGLPSDRFFAERPEGSVSTLKIQRTQQEDSAVYLCASSRDPTDTQYFGPGTRLTVL.

The gene calls are TRBV7-2 and TRBJ1-5, with 7 bases that match TRBD1. Germline CDR1 SGHTA, CDR2 FQGNSA. The CDR3 spans 15 residues. V dropped 5 bases and J dropped 3; count of bases not matched to a gene: 7. CDR3 nucleotides: TGTGCCAGCAGCAGGACAGGCGGTTACAATCAGCCCCAGCATTTT. Translated, it gives CASSRTGGYNQPQHF.